This T cell receptor beta chain is drawn from a study of T cell changes during pregnancy in multiple sclerosis. The method was immunoSEQ multiplex PCR; TCRdb's version includes in-frame clones alone and lacks a portion of them. The sample yields around 80,000 clones, 92% seen once. The sequences come from peripheral blood, collected before pregnancy. This sequence originates from a female donor with multiple sclerosis, enrolled in a pregnancy study.

Written as DNA, the CDR3 is TGCGCCAGCAGCTTTCTAGCGGGCTCAATAGATACGCAGTATTTT. Translation: CASSFLAGSIDTQYF. The chain uses TRBV5-1 and TRBJ2-3, with 8 positions matching TRBD2. CDR3 length equals 15 residues. CDR1 SGHRS and CDR2 YFSETQ come from the germline V gene. The junction had 7 bases not matched to a gene; V was cut back by 2 bases and J by 5 bases.